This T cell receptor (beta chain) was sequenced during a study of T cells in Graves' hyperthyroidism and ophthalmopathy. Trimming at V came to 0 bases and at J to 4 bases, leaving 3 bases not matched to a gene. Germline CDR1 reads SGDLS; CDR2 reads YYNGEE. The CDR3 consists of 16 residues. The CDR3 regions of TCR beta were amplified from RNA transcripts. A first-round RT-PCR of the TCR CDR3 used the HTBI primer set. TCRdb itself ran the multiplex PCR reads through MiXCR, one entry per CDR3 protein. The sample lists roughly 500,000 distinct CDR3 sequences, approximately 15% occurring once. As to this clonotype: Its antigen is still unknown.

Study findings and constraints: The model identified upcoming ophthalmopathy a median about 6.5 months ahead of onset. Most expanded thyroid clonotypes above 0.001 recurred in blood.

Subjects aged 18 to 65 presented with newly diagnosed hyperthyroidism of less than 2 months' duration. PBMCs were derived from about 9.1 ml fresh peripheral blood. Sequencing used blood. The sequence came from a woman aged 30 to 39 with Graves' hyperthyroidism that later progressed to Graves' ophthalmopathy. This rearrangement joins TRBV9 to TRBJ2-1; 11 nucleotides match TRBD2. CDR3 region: CASSVELAGAYNEQFF. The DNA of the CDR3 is TGTGCCAGCAGCGTAGAACTAGCGGGAGCGTACAATGAGCAGTTCTTC.